The 26 T cell receptor beta chains reported below all come from one sample, sequenced in a study of T cell clonality in common variable immunodeficiency. This table comes from immunoSEQ multiplex PCR, and its TCRdb copy is limited to in-frame clones, with some not included. Altogether about 47,000 clones were found in the sample, and no singletons occur. Input material: peripheral blood mononuclear cells. The receptors come from a person between 18 and 75 years old in good health.

This clone was picked up many times. This CDR3 is CASSLVAGGPTYEQYF. The CDR3 DNA, read in part, is TGTGCCAGCAGCTTAGTGGCGGGGGGTCCCACTTACGAG. This chain uses TRBV5-4 with TRBJ2-7, with 8 bases aligning to TRBD2. The read ends 3 residues before the CDR3 terminus; that terminus is restored from the germline J gene. V trimming: 2 bases; J trimming: 4 bases; junction bases outside the gene matches: 11. The CDR3 runs to 16 residues. Germline V gives CDR1 SGHNT, CDR2 YYREEE (reference sequence).

Ten or more counts support this clone. Read sequence stops 3 residues before the CDR3 end, and the germline J gene provides the missing end. This chain links TRBV18 with TRBJ2-2; 10 bases are shared with TRBD2. V dropped 1 base and J dropped 2; count of bases not matched to a gene: 7. CDR3 length: 18 amino acids. Looked up from germline, CDR1 is KGHSH and CDR2 is LQKENI. The CDR3 protein is CASSPQLWTSGNTGELFF. The DNA read from the CDR3 is TGTGCCAGCTCACCACAGCTTTGGACTAGCGGTAACACCGGGGAG.

The sample holds many counts of this clone. Read data end 3 residues before the CDR3 end; the end is taken from the germline J gene. The V and J genes are TRBV5-1 and TRBJ2-1; 11 positions agree with TRBD1. V dropped 4 bases and J dropped 8; count of bases not matched to a gene: 8. CDR3 size: 15 residues. Per the germline V gene, CDR1 is SGHRS and CDR2 is YFSETQ. The CDR3 here is CASSPRDRGYDEQFF. Partial CDR3 DNA: TGCGCCAGCAGCCCGAGGGACAGGGGGTACGATGAG.

Many counts were recorded for this clone. The read is 3 residues too short to cover the CDR3 end, so that end is filled in from the germline J gene. This rearrangement joins TRBV11-2 to TRBJ2-2; TRBD1 matches at 7 bases. The CDR3 spans 14 residues. Germline V lookup: CDR1 SGHAT, CDR2 FQNNGV. V dropped 5 bases and J dropped 7; count of bases not matched to a gene: 7. The chain's CDR3 is CASSPQGLGGELFF. CDR3 DNA (partial): TGTGCCAGCAGCCCACAGGGGTTAGGCGGGGAG.

This clone showed up just a few times. Read data end 3 residues before the CDR3 end; the end is taken from the germline J gene. The J gene is TRBJ2-5, the V gene TRBV7-9; 7 positions agree with TRBD1. CDR1 and CDR2 (germline): SEHNR, FQNEAQ (reference sequence). The CDR3 totals 15 residues. CDR3: CASSLGQGAVLTQYF. Partial CDR3 DNA: TGTGCCAGCAGCTTAGGACAGGGTGCCGTCCTAACC. Complete variable domain (other parts from reference TRBV7-9 and TRBJ2-5): DTGVSQNPRHKITKRGQNVTFRCDPISEHNRLYWYRQTLGQGPEFLTYFQNEAQLEKSRLLSDRFSAERPKGSFSTLEIQRTEQGDSAMYLCASSLGQGAVLTQYFGPGTRLLVL.

This clone was seen at least ten times. The read is 3 residues too short to cover the CDR3 end, so that end is filled in from the germline J gene. V is TRBV11-3 and J is TRBJ2-1; TRBD2 might be the D (6 bases). There are 15 residues in the CDR3. Trimming took 5 bases from V and 0 from J, leaving 11 bases between them. CDR1 and CDR2 from the germline V gene are SGHNT and YENEEA. The part of the CDR3 DNA that was read is TGTGCCAGCAGCCTCCGGGGGAGCTCCTACAATGAG. This codes for CASSLRGSSYNE. The entire CDR3 reads CASSLRGSSYNEQFF. Drawing the rest from reference TRBV11-3 and TRBJ2-1, the complete variable domain is EAGVVQSPRYKIIEKKQPVAFWCNPISGHNTLYWYLQNLGQGPELLIRYENEEAVDDSQLPKDRFSAERLKGVDSTLKIQPAELGDSAVYLCASSLRGSSYNEQFFGPGTRLTVL.

Concerning this clone itself: The read finishes 3 residues shy of the CDR3 end, and the germline J gene is used to complete it. The V gene is TRBV7-6, the J gene TRBJ2-3; possibly TRBD2 for D (5 bases). The ends were cut back, 5 bases at V and 4 bases at J, with 16 bases in the middle. Per germline, CDR1 SGHVS and CDR2 FNYEAQ. This CDR3 is 15 amino acids long. The covered CDR3 bases are TGTGCCAGCAGCCCTCTACCCGGACTTTCAGATACG. Its protein product is CASSPLPGLSDT. Given in full, the CDR3 is CASSPLPGLSDTQYF. Looking up the rest from reference TRBV7-6 and TRBJ2-3 gives the full variable domain: GAGVSQSPRYKVTKRGQDVALRCDPISGHVSLYWYRQALGQGPEFLTYFNYEAQQDKSGLPNDRFSAERPEGSISTLTIQRTEQRDSAMYRCASSPLPGLSDTQYFGPGTRLTVL.

Comments on this clone: With the read ending 3 residues before the CDR3 end, the germline J gene is used to fill in that end. This chain uses TRBV7-2 with TRBJ2-3, with TRBD2 matching over 12 bases. CDR1 and CDR2 from the germline V gene are SGHTA and FQGNSA. The CDR3 covers 15 residues. The J segment lost 4 bases and the V segment lost 4 bases, leaving 3 bases of the junction unmatched. The CDR3 protein is CASSYASGGADTQYF. Partial CDR3 DNA: TGTGCCAGCAGCTATGCTAGCGGGGGGGCAGATACG.

A few counts support this clone. The observed sequence ends 3 residues before the CDR3 terminus, with the missing tail filled in from the germline J gene. The chain combines TRBV7-6 with TRBJ2-3; D is ambiguous. The CDR3 spans 14 residues. In germline, CDR1 is SGHVS, CDR2 FNYEAQ. This CDR3 reads CASSLGSTQETQYF. CDR3 bases read: TGTGCCAGCAGCTTAGGCAGTACCCAAGAGACG.

This clone was seen at least ten times. CDR3 amino acids: CASQNRGHLNYGYTF. CDR3 DNA (partial): TGTGCCAGCCAAAACCGGGGACACCTTAACTATGGC. The chain combines TRBV19 with TRBJ1-2, with D perhaps TRBD1 (6 bases). The sequenced fragment ends 3 residues before the CDR3 boundary, so the rest is inferred from the germline J gene. From germline, CDR1 is LNHDA and CDR2 SQIVND (reference sequence). CDR3 length: 15 amino acids. V shed 9 bases and J shed 1 base, with 18 bases lying between them.

Ten or more counts support this clone. The sequence runs out 3 residues before the end of the CDR3; the remainder is reconstructed from the germline J gene. The chain employs TRBV18 and TRBJ1-2; the D gene is possibly TRBD1 (5 bases). Germline lookup yields CDR1 KGHSH and CDR2 LQKENI. This CDR3 is built from 14 residues. V gave up 2 bases and J gave up 2 bases, with 9 bases separating them. The CDR3 loop reads CASSPKAGNYGYTF. The sequenced CDR3 bases are TGTGCCAGCTCACCAAAAGCAGGGAACTATGGC.

This clone has a count of ten or more. The CDR3 end is not reached by the read, which stops 3 residues before it; the germline J gene fills it in. The chain has TRBV23-1 and TRBJ2-7, with D tentatively TRBD2 (6 bases). TRBV23-1 is reported as an ORF; its role is uncertain. Trimming took 3 bases from V and 2 from J, leaving 14 bases between them. The CDR3 is made up of 15 amino acids. The DNA read from the CDR3 is TGCGCCAGCAGTCAGTCCGGGACTTCCACCTACGAG. Protein product: CASSQSGTSTYE. Given in full, the CDR3 is CASSQSGTSTYEQYF.

With regard to this clone: Read coverage stops 3 residues before the CDR3 terminus; the germline J gene supplies the remainder. The chain employs TRBV19 and TRBJ1-1; perhaps TRBD1 as D (6 bases). Germline loops: CDR1 LNHDA, CDR2 SQIVND (reference sequence). CDR3 length: 14 amino acids. Trimming removed 3 bases from V and 5 bases from J, with 13 bases in between. The CDR3 DNA, read in part, is TGTGCCAGTAGTATGCCAGGGGCTACGACTGAA. Its translation is CASSMPGATTE. The CDR3, in full, reads CASSMPGATTEAFF.

This clone was counted many times. The DNA ends 3 residues before the CDR3 does, and the rest of the CDR3 is filled in from the germline J gene. This rearrangement joins TRBV20-1 to TRBJ1-6; D is possibly TRBD1 (5 bases). Germline CDR1 is DFQATT and CDR2 is SNEGSKA (reference sequence). The germline V and J ends were trimmed by 5 bases and 0 bases, with 11 bases remaining between them. This CDR3 comprises 15 residues. The CDR3 region is CSAYGGYSYNSPLHF. The CDR3 bases that were read are TGCAGTGCTTACGGGGGATACTCCTATAATTCACCC.

At least ten counts were recorded for this clone. The missing CDR3 end, 3 residues past where the read stops, is filled in from the germline J gene. The V and J genes are TRBV29-1 and TRBJ1-3; the match to TRBD1 covers 7 bases. Germline V gives CDR1 SQVTM, CDR2 ANQGSEA. The trim removed 5 bases at V and 7 bases at J, leaving 5 bases unmatched. The CDR3 contains 12 residues. The CDR3 bases that were read are TGCAGCGTTTACGACAGGGAGAACACC. Residues: CSVYDRENT. The full CDR3 protein is CSVYDRENTIYF. The full variable domain, completed using reference TRBV29-1 and TRBJ1-3, is SAVISQKPSRDICQRGTSLTIQCQVDSQVTMMFWYRQQPGQSLTLIATANQGSEATYESGFVIDKFPISRPNLTFSTLTVSNMSPEDSSIYLCSVYDRENTIYFGEGSWLTVV.

This clone has a count of ten or more. From the germline J gene comes the end of the CDR3, since the read stops 3 residues before it. V gene TRBV7-2 combines with J gene TRBJ2-1; D not certain. From germline, CDR1 is SGHTA and CDR2 FQGNSA. The CDR3 runs to 15 residues. V lost 4 bases to trimming and J lost 1 base, with 11 bases between them. The sequenced CDR3 bases are TGTGCCAGCAGCTCAGTGGGCAATTCCTACAATGAG. Translated: CASSSVGNSYNE. The complete CDR3 reads CASSSVGNSYNEQFF.

With regard to this clone: From the germline J gene comes the end of the CDR3, since the read stops 3 residues before it. The V call is TRBV11-2, the J call TRBJ1-6, with D perhaps TRBD1 (6 bases). This CDR3 is built from 12 residues. Germline CDR1 is SGHAT and CDR2 is FQNNGV. CDR3 sequence reads: CASSYHRDTLHF. The DNA read from the CDR3 is TGTGCCAGCAGCTACCACAGGGACACC. The full variable domain, its missing parts supplied by reference TRBV11-2 and TRBJ1-6, is EAGVAQSPRYKIIEKRQSVAFWCNPISGHATLYWYQQILGQGPKLLIQFQNNGVVDDSQLPKDRFSAERLKGVDSTLKIQPAKLEDSAVYLCASSYHRDTLHFGNGTRLTVT.

This clone was seen at least ten times. The read ends 3 residues early relative to the CDR3; the germline J gene fills the gap. The chain uses TRBV5-1 and TRBJ1-3; no clear D. CDR3 size: 17 residues. Trimming stripped 4 bases from V and 4 bases from J, with 21 bases between. The germline V gene encodes CDR1 SGHRS and CDR2 YFSETQ. The DNA read from the CDR3 is TGCGCCAGCAGCCAAACACCTCTCTCTTGGGCCGGAAACACC. Translated: CASSQTPLSWAGNT. The full CDR3 reads CASSQTPLSWAGNTIYF.

This clone was counted ten times or more. The read terminates 3 residues ahead of where the CDR3 ends, so the germline J gene completes it. The rearrangement uses TRBV5-4 and TRBJ2-1, with 9 bases fitting TRBD2. The CDR3 totals 15 residues. With 3 bases clipped from V and 4 bases from J, the junction kept 5 bases outside the gene matches. Germline V gene data show CDR1 as SGHNT and CDR2 as YYREEE (reference sequence). The CDR3 is CASSSASGDYNEQFF. Incomplete CDR3 DNA: TGTGCCAGCAGCTCCGCTAGCGGGGATTACAATGAG. Complete variable domain (other parts from reference TRBV5-4 and TRBJ2-1): ETGVTQSPTHLIKTRGQQVTLRCSSQSGHNTVSWYQQALGQGPQFIFQYYREEENGRGNFPPRFSGLQFPNYSSELNVNALELDDSALYLCASSSASGDYNEQFFGPGTRLTVL.

This clone has ten or more counts. The germline gene is not matched at one end of the junction; a read error may be the cause. The sequenced fragment ends 3 residues before the CDR3 boundary, so the rest is inferred from the germline J gene. The chain combines TRBV4-2 with TRBJ2-7, with 11 bases lining up with TRBD2. The CDR3 spans 15 residues. Germline-derived CDR1 and CDR2 are LGHNA and YNFKEQ. CDR3 loop: CASSQASGGHYEQYF. The part of the CDR3 DNA that was read is TGCGCCAGCAGCCAAGCTAGCGGGGGGCACTACGAG.

In its sample, this clone was seen many times. The read is 3 residues too short to cover the CDR3 end, so that end is filled in from the germline J gene. The gene calls are TRBV4-1 and TRBJ2-3; D perhaps matches TRBD2 (7 bases). The CDR3 runs 17 residues. The germline gives CDR1 MGHRA, CDR2 YSYEKL. V was shortened by 0 bases and J by 2 bases, with 15 bases between the two germline ends. The DNA read from the CDR3 is TGCGCCAGCAGCCAAGATCCGATGGGGGGGCTCACAGATACG. The encoded protein is CASSQDPMGGLTDT. The whole CDR3 region reads CASSQDPMGGLTDTQYF.

This clone was observed at least ten times. The CDR3 end falls 3 residues outside the read, so it is completed with the germline J gene. The rearrangement uses TRBV5-6 and TRBJ1-5; 8 bases are a match to TRBD1. The CDR3 has 14 residues. The V segment lost 4 bases and the J segment 6 bases; nucleotides outside the gene matches: 6. Germline assignment: CDR1 SGHDT and CDR2 YYEEEE. CDR3 DNA, as far as it was read: TGTGCCAGCAGCGGCAGGGGGCTGGGTCAGCCC. Amino acid sequence: CASSGRGLGQP. The full CDR3 protein reads CASSGRGLGQPQHF.

This clone was seen many times. The CDR3 end lies 3 residues beyond the end of the read and is filled in from the germline J gene. V and J are TRBV28 and TRBJ1-2; D perhaps matches TRBD1 (6 bases). The germline V and J ends were trimmed by 2 bases and 2 bases, with 18 bases remaining between them. CDR3 size: 17 residues. The germline gives CDR1 MDHEN, CDR2 SYDVKM. CDR3 DNA, as far as it was read: TGTGCCAGCAGTTTAGATACGCTAGGGGGGGTGAACTATGGC. Translated, it gives CASSLDTLGGVNYG. The whole CDR3 sequence is CASSLDTLGGVNYGYTF.

This clone has ten or more counts. From the germline J gene comes the end of the CDR3, since the read stops 3 residues before it. This chain links TRBV20-1 with TRBJ1-1; possible D gene TRBD1, 6 bases. The CDR3 has 12 residues. The V end lost 5 bases, the J end lost 6 bases, and 13 bases lay between the germline ends. CDR1 and CDR2 from the germline V gene are DFQATT and SNEGSKA (reference sequence). The CDR3 region is CSAPSGVAEAFF. The CDR3 DNA, read in part, is TGCAGTGCTCCATCAGGGGTCGCTGAA.

The sample holds many counts of this clone. The read stops 3 residues short of the end of the CDR3; the missing end is completed from the germline J gene. The gene calls are TRBV7-2 and TRBJ2-7, with a possible D match to TRBD1 (6 bases). CDR3 size: 14 residues. Trimming shortened V by 7 bases and J by 3 bases, and 16 bases separated the two germline ends. The V gene's germline CDR1 is SGHTA and CDR2 FQGNSA. Incomplete CDR3 DNA: TGTGCCAGCAACAGAGGGGGTTTGGGCTACGAG. Translation gives CASNRGGLGYE. Given in full, the CDR3 is CASNRGGLGYEQYF.

A few counts support this clone. Coverage ceases 3 residues before the CDR3 finishes, and the germline J gene fills in the end. The genes are TRBV5-3 and TRBJ2-1; D gene ambiguous. TRBV5-3 counts as an open reading frame of uncertain function. The CDR3 totals 15 residues. The ends were cut back, 2 bases at V and 4 bases at J, with 13 bases in the middle. The CDR3 spells CARSLVRFFYNEQFF. Incomplete CDR3 DNA: TGTGCCAGAAGCTTAGTACGGTTTTTTTACAATGAG.